This T cell receptor (beta chain) appears in the sequencing data of a study of blood T cell repertoires in COVID-19. For the study at large: The analysed material was cDNA or gDNA that came from T cells, B-cell-depleted T cells, or PBMCs.

This CDR3 spans 14 amino acids. Germline assignment: CDR1 GTSNPN and CDR2 SVGIG (reference sequence). V lost 0 bases and J 3 bases, leaving 11 bases between the germline ends. This clone was seen only once. Sequencing was performed with immunoSEQ multiplex PCR; in TCRdb, only in-frame clones are kept and a portion is missing. The sample contains a few hundred thousand clones, 75% to 90% of which appear only once. This sequence was found in a man younger than 35 who had recovered from COVID-19. The chain carries TRBV30 and TRBJ1-2; D unclear. The sequenced sample consisted of PBMCs or T cells enriched from blood (not recorded which). The DNA of the CDR3 is TGTGCCTGGAGTGTACCCCACAAATACTATGGCTACACCTTC. Translating gives CAWSVPHKYYGYTF.